These 2 T cell receptor beta chains were sequenced from one sample in a study of somatic mutations in T cells in chronic GVHD. The assay was immunoSEQ multiplex PCR, and TCRdb's table has in-frame clones only and misses some. The data hold around 13,000 clones, with around 82% observed a single time. The sequenced sample was Vbeta20-negative CD4+ T cells from blood. The receptors were sampled from a male patient in his fifties with chronic graft-versus-host disease. Some of these T cells may belong to the graft donor.

The V and J genes are TRBV10-2 and TRBJ2-3; 8 bases are a match to TRBD1. Germline V gene lookup returns CDR1 WSHSY and CDR2 SAAADI. This CDR3 has 14 amino acids. The trim removed 3 bases at V and 3 bases at J, leaving 2 bases unmatched. The chain's CDR3 is CASSETGGTDTQYF. CDR3 in DNA: TGCGCCAGCAGTGAAACAGGGGGTACAGATACGCAGTATTTT.

The genes are TRBV7-9 and TRBJ1-2; 7 nucleotides line up with TRBD1. The CDR3 covers 12 residues. Trimming took 4 bases from V and 8 from J; bases not matched to a gene: 4. Germline lookup yields CDR1 SEHNR and CDR2 FQNEAQ (reference sequence). The CDR3 nucleotides are TGTGCCAGCAGCTACGACAGGGAAGGCTACACCTTC. Amino acids: CASSYDREGYTF.